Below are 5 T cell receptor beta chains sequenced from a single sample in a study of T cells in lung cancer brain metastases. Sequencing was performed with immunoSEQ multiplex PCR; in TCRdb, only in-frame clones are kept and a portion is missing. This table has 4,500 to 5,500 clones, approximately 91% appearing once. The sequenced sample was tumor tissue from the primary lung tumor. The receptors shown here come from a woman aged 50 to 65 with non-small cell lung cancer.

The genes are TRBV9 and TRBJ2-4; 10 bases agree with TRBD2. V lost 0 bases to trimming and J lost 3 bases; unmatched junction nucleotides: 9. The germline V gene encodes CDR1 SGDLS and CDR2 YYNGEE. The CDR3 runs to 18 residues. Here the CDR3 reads CASSVEAGGRKGKNIQYF. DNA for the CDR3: TGTGCCAGCAGCGTAGAAGCGGGAGGGCGTAAAGGCAAAAACATTCAGTACTTC.

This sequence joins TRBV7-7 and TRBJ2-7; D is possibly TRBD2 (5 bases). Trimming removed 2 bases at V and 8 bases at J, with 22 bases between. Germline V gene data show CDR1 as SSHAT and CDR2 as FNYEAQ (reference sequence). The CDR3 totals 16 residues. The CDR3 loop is CASSLTWEYALKKQYF. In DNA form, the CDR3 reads TGTGCCAGCAGCTTAACTTGGGAGTACGCCTTAAAGAAGCAGTACTTC.

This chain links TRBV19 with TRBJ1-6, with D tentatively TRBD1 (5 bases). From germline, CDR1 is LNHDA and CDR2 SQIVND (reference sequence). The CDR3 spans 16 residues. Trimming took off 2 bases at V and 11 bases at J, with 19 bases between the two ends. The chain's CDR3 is CASSIFRDRALAPLHF. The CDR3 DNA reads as TGTGCCAGTAGTATATTCCGGGACCGCGCTTTAGCACCCCTCCACTTT.

The chain's CDR3 is CASSLTGLVVNEQFF. DNA for the CDR3: TGTGCCAGTAGTCTAACGGGACTAGTCGTCAATGAGCAGTTCTTC. This chain uses TRBV19 with TRBJ2-1; 8 bases are a match to TRBD2. The CDR3 extends over 15 amino acids. V lost 5 bases, J lost 6 bases, and 9 bases stayed unmatched. CDR1 LNHDA and CDR2 SQIVND come from the germline V gene (reference sequence).

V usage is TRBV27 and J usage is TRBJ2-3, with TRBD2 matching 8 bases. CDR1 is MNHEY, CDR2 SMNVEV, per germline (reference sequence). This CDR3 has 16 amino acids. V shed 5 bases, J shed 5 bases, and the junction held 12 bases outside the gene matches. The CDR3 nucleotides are TGTGCCAGCAGTCTAAGGGCGGGACTAGGTGGAGATACGCAGTATTTT. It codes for CASSLRAGLGGDTQYF.